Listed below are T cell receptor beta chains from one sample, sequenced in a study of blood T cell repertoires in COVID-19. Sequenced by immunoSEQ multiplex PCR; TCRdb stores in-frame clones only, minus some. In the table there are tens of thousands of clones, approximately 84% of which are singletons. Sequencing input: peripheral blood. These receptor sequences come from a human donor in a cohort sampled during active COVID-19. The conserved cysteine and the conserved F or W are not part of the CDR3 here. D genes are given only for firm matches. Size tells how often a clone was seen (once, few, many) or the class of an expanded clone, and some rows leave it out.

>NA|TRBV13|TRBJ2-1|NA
ASSSYGPADNEQF
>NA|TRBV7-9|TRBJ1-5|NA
ASSPLGANQPQH
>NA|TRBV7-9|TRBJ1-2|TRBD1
ASSDRGYGYT
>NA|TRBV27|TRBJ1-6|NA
ASSLSGGGLPSPLH
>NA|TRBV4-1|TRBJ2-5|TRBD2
ASSAEFSGVQETQY
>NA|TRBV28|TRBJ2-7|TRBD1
ATGTDFSYEQY
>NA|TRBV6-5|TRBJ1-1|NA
ASSYDWNTEAF
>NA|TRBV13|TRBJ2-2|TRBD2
ASSSSFHSGGNTGELF
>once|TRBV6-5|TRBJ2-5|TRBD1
ASRDRGMKTQY
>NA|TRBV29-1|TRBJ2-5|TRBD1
SADRAGETQY
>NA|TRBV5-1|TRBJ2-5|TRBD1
ASSGGTGLAQETQY
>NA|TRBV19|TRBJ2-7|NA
ASTNPGTGFYEQY
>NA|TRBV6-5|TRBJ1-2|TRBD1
ASRRDSHYGYT
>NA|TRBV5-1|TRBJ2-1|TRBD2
ASSLATSGGYEQF
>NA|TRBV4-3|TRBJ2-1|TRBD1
ASSQDRGGYNEQF
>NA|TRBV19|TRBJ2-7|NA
ASSATVVAYEQY
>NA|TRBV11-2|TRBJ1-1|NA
ASSLAGMNTEAF
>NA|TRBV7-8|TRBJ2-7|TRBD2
ASSLGAGGYEQY
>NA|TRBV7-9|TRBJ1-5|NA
ASNRENQPQH
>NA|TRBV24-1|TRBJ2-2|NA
ATSANPVNTGELF
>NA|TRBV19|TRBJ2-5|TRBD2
ASSLRLAGGQETQY
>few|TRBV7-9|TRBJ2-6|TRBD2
ASSVGLADGANVLT
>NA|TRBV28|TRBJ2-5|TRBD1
ASSLGGQGGETQY
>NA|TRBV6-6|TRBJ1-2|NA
ASRSDGEGYT
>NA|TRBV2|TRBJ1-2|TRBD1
ATGQGAGGYT
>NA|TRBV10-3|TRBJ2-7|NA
AISEGSYEQY
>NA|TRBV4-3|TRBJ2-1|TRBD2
ASSRTPGVAGFNEQF
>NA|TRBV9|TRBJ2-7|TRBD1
ASSVGTGPYEQY
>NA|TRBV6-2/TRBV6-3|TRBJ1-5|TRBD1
ASSYSGGTGVYSNQPQH
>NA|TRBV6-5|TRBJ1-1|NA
ASSYSGSMNTEAF
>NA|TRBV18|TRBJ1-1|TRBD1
ASSPGTGGGGQAEAF
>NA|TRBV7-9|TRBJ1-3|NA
ASSPWRGTNGNTIY
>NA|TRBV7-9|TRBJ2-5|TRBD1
ASSYPGGETQY
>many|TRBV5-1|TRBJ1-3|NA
ASSLGPVGGNTIY
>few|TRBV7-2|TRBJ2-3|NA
ASSKQGPRTDTQY
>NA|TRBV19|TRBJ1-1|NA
ASSNRVAEAF
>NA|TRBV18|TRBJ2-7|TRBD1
ASSPQQGEFGEQY
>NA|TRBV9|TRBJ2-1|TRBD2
ASSVREGRGGRNEQF
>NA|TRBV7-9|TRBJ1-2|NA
ASSAGAGRVGYT
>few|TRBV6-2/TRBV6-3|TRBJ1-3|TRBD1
ASSYSRRDSIASGNTIY